This paragraph covers one T cell receptor (beta chain) sequence. The CDR3 covers 12 residues. V lost 0 bases, J lost 11 bases, and 9 bases lay in between. From germline, CDR1 is SGHRS and CDR2 YFSETQ. In Seattle, patients joined the study during active infection and were tracked longitudinally. The data belong to a study of blood T cell repertoires in COVID-19. Under the authors' procedure: Estimation of nucleated cell counts relied on the amplification of reference gene primers. Sequencing used immunoSEQ multiplex PCR; TCRdb keeps in-frame clones, though not all of them. V, J and clone size are taken as reported in that table, and D and trimming were inferred from the DNA itself. The sample gives about 55,000 clones, approximately 88% of which show up once; approximately 3.6% is in the top ten.

The clonotype comes from a man aged 35 to 55 with COVID-19, enrolled during active disease. The sample was peripheral blood. V usage is TRBV5-1 and J usage is TRBJ2-1; no clear D gene. CDR3 bases: TGCGCCAGCAGCTTGGATAAAACACAGCAGTTCTTC. Protein sequence: CASSLDKTQQFF.